These 12 T cell receptor beta chains were sequenced from one sample in a study of immune cell composition in non-small cell lung cancer. Only in-frame clones appear in the TCRdb table, and some are missing; sequencing was by immunoSEQ multiplex PCR. The sample has 750 to 850 clones, about 73% seen once. Normal lung was taken at the farthest possible site, at least 3 cm from tumour. Specimen: non-adjacent lung tissue. The receptors were sampled from a human donor with non-small cell lung cancer.

This clone has more than one count but fewer than ten. The chain employs TRBV11-3 and TRBJ2-3; weak D call: TRBD2 (5 bases). Germline CDR1 reads SGHNT; CDR2 reads YENEEA. The CDR3 spans 14 residues. V gave up 4 bases and J gave up 4 bases, with 12 bases separating them. The DNA for the CDR3 is TGTGCCAGCAGCTATGAGGGTATCTCAGATACGCAGTATTTT. The encoded protein is CASSYEGISDTQYF. Using reference TRBV11-3 and TRBJ2-3 for the parts outside the CDR3, the full variable domain is EAGVVQSPRYKIIEKKQPVAFWCNPISGHNTLYWYLQNLGQGPELLIRYENEEAVDDSQLPKDRFSAERLKGVDSTLKIQPAELGDSAVYLCASSYEGISDTQYFGPGTRLTVL.

CDR3 in DNA: TGTGCCAGCAGCTTAAGTAATTCAGGGAACACTGAAGCTTTCTTT. Protein sequence: CASSLSNSGNTEAFF. The chain links TRBV7-9 to TRBJ1-1; D ambiguous. Germline loops: CDR1 SEHNR, CDR2 FQNEAQ (reference sequence). V was shortened by 2 bases and J by 1 base, with 11 bases between the two germline ends. CDR3 length: 15 residues. Complete variable domain (other parts from reference TRBV7-9 and TRBJ1-1): DTGVSQNPRHKITKRGQNVTFRCDPISEHNRLYWYRQTLGQGPEFLTYFQNEAQLEKSRLLSDRFSAERPKGSFSTLEIQRTEQGDSAMYLCASSLSNSGNTEAFFGQGTRLTVV.

The chain has TRBV27 and TRBJ2-1; perhaps TRBD2 as D (7 bases). Trimming took off 3 bases at V and 5 bases at J, with 11 bases between the two ends. Germline lookup yields CDR1 MNHEY and CDR2 SMNVEV (reference sequence). The CDR3 has 14 residues. The CDR3 sequence is CASSLGGADNEQFF. The CDR3 DNA reads as TGTGCCAGCAGTTTGGGGGGGGCAGACAATGAGCAGTTCTTC.

The rearrangement uses TRBV9 and TRBJ2-5; 7 bases are shared with TRBD1. The DNA end is more similar to TRBJ2-7, so the J call may be wrong. The CDR3 is 15 amino acids. CDR1 and CDR2 (germline): SGDLS, YYNGEE. CDR3 bases: TGTGCCAGCAGCGTAGCCGGGACAGAAAGGGGCGAGCAGTACTTC. Translation gives CASSVAGTERGEQYF.

The chain uses TRBV7-2 and TRBJ1-3; possibly TRBD1 for D (6 bases). The ends were cut back, 5 bases at V and 4 bases at J, with 9 bases in the middle. This CDR3 comprises 13 residues. Per the germline V gene, CDR1 is SGHTA and CDR2 is FQGNSA. CDR3 in DNA: TGTGCCAGCAGCGAGGACAGAGGAAACACCATATATTTT. Residues: CASSEDRGNTIYF.

This sequence joins TRBV4-1 and TRBJ1-4; 9 nucleotides agree with TRBD1. Germline V gene data show CDR1 as MGHRA and CDR2 as YSYEKL. The CDR3 is made up of 16 amino acids. J gave up 7 bases and V 2 bases, and 8 bases lay outside the gene matches. CDR3 amino acids: CASSQPPGQGTEKLFF. CDR3 sequence (DNA): TGCGCCAGCAGCCAACCGCCGGGACAGGGAACTGAAAAACTGTTTTTT.

The DNA for the CDR3 is TGTGCCAGTAGTATAGACCGGGAGGTGGGGAATGAGCAGTTCTTC. Residues: CASSIDREVGNEQFF. This rearrangement joins TRBV19 to TRBJ2-1; 7 bases line up with TRBD2. Germline loops: CDR1 LNHDA, CDR2 SQIVND (reference sequence). The CDR3 spans 15 residues. V dropped 0 bases and J dropped 7; count of bases not matched to a gene: 6.

The chain employs TRBV7-2 and TRBJ1-5, with D perhaps TRBD1 (6 bases). CDR1 is SGHTA and CDR2 is FQGNSA in the germline V gene. V gave up 2 bases and J gave up 6 bases, with 11 bases separating them. This CDR3 comprises 14 residues. The CDR3 loop is CASSLRGGGQPQHF. CDR3 coding DNA: TGTGCCAGCAGCTTAAGGGGGGGCGGTCAGCCCCAGCATTTT. The entire variable domain, with the rest obtained from reference TRBV7-2 and TRBJ1-5, is as follows: GAGVSQSPSNKVTEKGKDVELRCDPISGHTALYWYRQSLGQGLEFLIYFQGNSAPDKSGLPSDRFSAERTGGSVSTLTIQRTQQEDSAVYLCASSLRGGGQPQHFGDGTRLSIL.

This clone is labeled large. This chain connects TRBV4-3 to TRBJ1-4; D call uncertain. The CDR3 is made up of 15 amino acids. In germline, CDR1 is LGHNA, CDR2 YSLEER. V lost 0 bases and J 8 bases, leaving 13 bases between the germline ends. Here the CDR3 DNA reads TGCGCCAGCAGCCAAGATATGAGGGCGGGAGAAAAACTGTTTTTT. This gives the protein CASSQDMRAGEKLFF.

The V gene is TRBV4-2, the J gene TRBJ2-5, with 8 bases fitting TRBD1. This CDR3 is 14 amino acids long. With V trimmed by 4 bases and J by 5 bases, 6 bases remained unmatched. Germline loops: CDR1 LGHNA, CDR2 YNFKEQ. The chain's CDR3 is CASSRSGGEETQYF. The DNA of the CDR3 is TGTGCCAGCAGCCGATCAGGGGGCGAGGAGACCCAGTACTTC.

This chain connects TRBV11-2 to TRBJ2-1; 8 bases map to TRBD1. J lost 1 base, V lost 5 bases, and 4 bases had no gene match. CDR1 and CDR2 from the germline V gene are SGHAT and FQNNGV. CDR3 size: 15 residues. In DNA, the CDR3 is TGTGCCAGCAGCGCCAACAGGGGGTCCTACAATGAGCAGTTCTTC. Translation: CASSANRGSYNEQFF.

This clone was detected once. Germline and junction disagree at one end, which may indicate a read error. This chain joins TRBV18 and TRBJ2-1; 7 bases map to TRBD2. The CDR3 has 13 residues. In germline, CDR1 is KGHSH, CDR2 LQKENI. CDR3 amino acids: CASSPLGGEEQFF. As DNA, the CDR3 is TGTGCCAGCTCTCCACTGGGGGGGGAGGAGCAGTTCTTC. Complete variable domain (other parts from reference TRBV18 and TRBJ2-1): NAGVMQNPRHLVRRRGQEARLRCSPMKGHSHVYWYRQLPEEGLKFMVYLQKENIIDESGMPKERFSAEFPKEGPSILRIQQVVRGDSAAYFCASSPLGGEEQFFGPGTRLTVL.